Shown below are 15 T cell receptor beta chains from a single sample sequenced in a study of circulating and synovial CD4+ cells in juvenile arthritis. Produced via immunoSEQ multiplex PCR; TCRdb's table is partial and in-frame only. The repertoire consists of about 33,000 clones, with around 96% occurring once and the leading ten covering roughly 0.17%. What was sequenced was CD4+ T cells from blood. The receptors were sampled from a human donor with juvenile idiopathic arthritis.

The genes are TRBV21-1 and TRBJ2-3; no check of the table's D call, TRBD2, against the DNA was made. TRBV21-1 is given as a pseudogene. The CDR3 extends over 16 amino acids. CDR3: CASSKVALAHTDTQYF. DNA of the CDR3: TGTGCCAGCAGCAAAGTAGCACTAGCACACACAGATACGCAGTATTTT.

The chain has TRBV5-1 and TRBJ2-2; 9 bases fit TRBD1. The germline V gene encodes CDR1 SGHRS and CDR2 YFSETQ. Trimming took 5 bases from V and 1 from J; bases not matched to a gene: 6. There are 16 residues in the CDR3. CDR3 DNA sequence: TGCGCCAGCAGTTGGACAGGGGTTGGGAACACCGGGGAGCTGTTTTTT. Its protein is CASSWTGVGNTGELFF.

The chain joins TRBV2 to TRBJ2-5, with 12 positions matching TRBD2. CDR3 size: 18 residues. After removal of 6 bases from V and 1 base from J, the junction contained 12 bases not matched to a gene. CDR1 SNHLY and CDR2 FYNNEI come from the germline V gene. The CDR3 spells CASRLLASGRAPQETQYF. In DNA, the CDR3 is TGTGCCAGCAGGCTGTTGGCTAGCGGGAGGGCTCCCCAAGAGACCCAGTACTTC.

V is TRBV29-1 and J is TRBJ2-1, with 13 positions matching TRBD2. V dropped 4 bases and J dropped 4; count of bases not matched to a gene: 13. This CDR3 comprises 18 residues. Germline V CDR1 and CDR2: SQVTM, ANQGSEA. In DNA form, the CDR3 reads TGCAGCGTTGGGGGGGGACTAGCGGGAATGAGAATGTACAATGAGCAGTTCTTC. Its protein is CSVGGGLAGMRMYNEQFF.

The chain is built from TRBV5-6 and TRBJ1-5; D possibly corresponds to TRBD1 (6 bases). The V and J ends lost 5 bases and 6 bases respectively, with 15 bases between them. Per the germline V gene, CDR1 is SGHDT and CDR2 is YYEEEE. The CDR3 sequence is 14 residues long. The CDR3 sequence is CASSTRGIGQPQHF. CDR3 bases: TGTGCCAGCAGTACCAGGGGAATTGGTCAGCCCCAGCATTTT.

CDR3 sequence reads: CASSPVGVETEAFF. The CDR3 bases are TGTGCCAGCAGCCCCGTCGGGGTGGAAACTGAAGCTTTCTTT. This rearrangement joins TRBV5-4 to TRBJ1-1, with D uncertain. CDR3 length: 14 residues. Germline V gene data show CDR1 as SGHNT and CDR2 as YYREEE (reference sequence). V was cut by 4 bases and J by 5 bases, with 15 bases left in between.

The V call is TRBV11-2, the J call TRBJ1-5; D is unresolved. The CDR3 totals 15 residues. V was shortened by 0 bases and J by 0 bases, with 6 bases between the two germline ends. The V gene's germline CDR1 is SGHAT and CDR2 FQNNGV. The CDR3 sequence is CASSLDRGSNQPQHF. CDR3 DNA: TGTGCCAGCAGCTTAGACCGAGGTAGCAATCAGCCCCAGCATTTT.

V gene TRBV7-2 combines with J gene TRBJ2-2; 8 bases map to TRBD1. Germline V gives CDR1 SGHTA, CDR2 FQGNSA. The ends lost 5 bases at V and 6 bases at J; junction bases unmatched: 11. The CDR3 runs to 16 residues. The CDR3 loop is CASSRGQGRIAGELFF. In nucleotides, the CDR3 is TGTGCCAGCAGCAGAGGACAGGGAAGGATTGCCGGGGAGCTGTTTTTT.

This chain connects TRBV29-1 to TRBJ1-1; possibly TRBD1 for D (6 bases). The germline CDR1 and CDR2 sequences are SQVTM and ANQGSEA. The CDR3 has 13 residues. Trimming removed 7 bases at V and 3 bases at J, with 15 bases between. CDR3 DNA: TGCAGCGCAATGCCACAGGGTGACACTGAAGCTTTCTTT. It yields the protein CSAMPQGDTEAFF.

The CDR3 region is CASSLGLGANYEQYF. CDR3 nucleotides: TGTGCCAGCAGTTTAGGCCTTGGAGCGAACTACGAGCAGTACTTC. The gene calls are TRBV28 and TRBJ2-7; D is uncertain. The CDR3 is 15 amino acids. In germline, CDR1 is MDHEN, CDR2 SYDVKM. The V and J ends lost 2 bases and 3 bases respectively, with 14 bases between them.

The DNA of the CDR3 is TGTGCCAGCAGCCCCGGACAGGGCCCTTATGGCTACACCTTC. Its protein product is CASSPGQGPYGYTF. The rearrangement joins TRBV5-4 to TRBJ1-2; 8 bases map to TRBD1. CDR1 is SGHNT and CDR2 is YYREEE in the germline V gene (reference sequence). The junction had 7 bases not matched to a gene; V was cut back by 4 bases and J by 5 bases. CDR3 length: 14 residues.

The V gene is TRBV18, the J gene TRBJ2-1; 8 positions match TRBD1. The CDR3 runs to 15 residues. Unmatched junction bases numbered 4, after V lost 0 bases and J lost 6 bases. CDR1 is KGHSH and CDR2 is LQKENI in the germline V gene. The CDR3 sequence: CASSPPPGGGNEQFF. In nucleotides, the CDR3 is TGTGCCAGCTCACCACCGCCAGGGGGCGGCAATGAGCAGTTCTTC.

This sequence joins TRBV28 and TRBJ2-5; 10 bases agree with TRBD2. Germline values: CDR1 MDHEN, CDR2 SYDVKM. The CDR3 spans 13 residues. V was pared by 6 bases and J by 2 bases, with 0 bases of the junction left unmatched. CDR3 DNA: TGTGCCAGCAGACTAGCGGGGCAAGAGACCCAGTACTTC. Translation gives CASRLAGQETQYF.

The chain uses TRBV9 and TRBJ1-2; no reliable D call. The CDR3 spans 15 residues. Between the trimmed V and J ends, which lost 6 bases and 3 bases, there was a span of 18 bases. Germline V gene sequence: CDR1 SGDLS, CDR2 YYNGEE. The CDR3 sequence is CASTPTSAEDYGYTF. DNA of the CDR3: TGTGCCAGCACCCCAACCTCGGCCGAGGACTATGGCTACACCTTC.

V and J are TRBV6-6 and TRBJ1-2; the D is unclear. This CDR3 contains 14 residues. Trimming left V 5 bases short and J 4 bases short, with 14 bases between. Germline V CDR1 and CDR2: MNHNY, SVGAGI (reference sequence). The CDR3 region has the DNA TGTGCCAGCAGTCCGCCGGGAGGCACCTATGGCTACACCTTC. It translates to CASSPPGGTYGYTF.